This T cell receptor (beta chain) came from a study of CD8 T cells in ankylosing spondylitis. TCRdb ran MiXCR on the 5' RACE reads and lists one entry per CDR3 protein. The table has 200,000 to 300,000 distinct CDR3 sequences, around 32% seen once; the top ten hold around 4.4%. Trimming removed 3 bases from V and 5 bases from J, with 10 bases in between. CDR3 length: 14 residues. The V gene's germline CDR1 is LNHDA and CDR2 SQIVND (reference sequence). Only a few counts were recorded for this clonotype. The V gene is TRBV19, the J gene TRBJ2-2; the D gene could be TRBD1 or TRBD2 (5 bases each). The clonotype comes from a male donor with ankylosing spondylitis or in good health (not recorded which). The source material was blood, either unsorted or a sorted T cell fraction (not recorded which). CDR3 bases: TGTGCCAGTAGTATCGGGACGCCTACCGGGGAGCTGTTTTTT. Translating it yields CASSIGTPTGELFF.